Following are 15 T cell receptor beta chains from one sample sequenced in a study of siplizumab effects on memory and regulatory T cells. Profiling relied on immunoSEQ multiplex PCR, and the TCRdb table lists in-frame clones only, not all of them. The repertoire holds roughly 69,000 clones, with over 65% as singletons. Specimen: memory CD4+ T cells sorted from blood. These receptors were taken from a human donor in good health.

This rearrangement joins TRBV6-1 to TRBJ2-7, with 9 bases identical to TRBD2. J gave up 5 bases and V 7 bases, and 3 bases lay outside the gene matches. This CDR3 has 12 amino acids. Germline V lookup: CDR1 MNHNS, CDR2 SASEGT. CDR3 protein: CASTLAGNEQYF. CDR3 in DNA: TGTGCCAGCACGCTAGCGGGAAACGAGCAGTACTTC.

This chain joins TRBV15 and TRBJ2-1; D is uncertain. V lost 4 bases and J 3 bases, leaving 10 bases between the germline ends. The V gene's germline CDR1 is LNHNV and CDR2 YYDKDF (reference sequence). The CDR3 has 14 residues. CDR3 amino acids: CATSKRGSYNEQFF. CDR3 sequence (DNA): TGTGCCACCAGCAAAAGAGGCAGCTACAATGAGCAGTTCTTC.

The genes are TRBV29-1 and TRBJ2-3, with 9 bases lining up with TRBD1. The germline gives CDR1 SQVTM, CDR2 ANQGSEA. The J segment lost 3 bases and the V segment lost 6 bases, leaving 4 bases of the junction unmatched. This CDR3 spans 13 amino acids. CDR3: CSVGQGQTDTQYF. The DNA for the CDR3 is TGCAGCGTGGGACAGGGACAAACAGATACGCAGTATTTT.

This clone was detected once. This chain links TRBV11-3 with TRBJ2-2; 7 bases fit TRBD2. After removal of 5 bases from V and 1 base from J, the junction contained 7 bases not matched to a gene. The CDR3 is 16 amino acids. Germline values: CDR1 SGHNT, CDR2 YENEEA. For the CDR3, the DNA is TGTGCCAGCAGCCCTAGCGGCAGCGGGAACACCGGGGAGCTGTTTTTT. Translating it yields CASSPSGSGNTGELFF.

V usage is TRBV5-1 and J usage is TRBJ2-5; 10 bases line up with TRBD2. Germline lookup yields CDR1 SGHRS and CDR2 YFSETQ. The CDR3 extends over 16 amino acids. Losses at the gene ends were 4 bases for V and 3 bases for J; bases not matched to a gene: 9. The CDR3 DNA reads TGCGCCAGCAGCCGGGGGGAGCGGGAGGGAGAAGAGACCCAGTACTTC. Translated: CASSRGEREGEETQYF.

The V and J genes are TRBV6-5 and TRBJ2-5; D is ambiguous. The V and J ends lost 11 bases and 5 bases respectively, with 9 bases between them. CDR3 length: 10 amino acids. The germline CDR1 and CDR2 sequences are MNHEY and SVGAGI. This CDR3 reads CAAGRETQYF. Written as DNA, the CDR3 is TGTGCCGCCGGTCGTGAGACCCAGTACTTC.

V usage is TRBV28 and J usage is TRBJ2-1; 7 bases fit TRBD1. Germline-derived CDR1 and CDR2 are MDHEN and SYDVKM. The V segment lost 7 bases and the J segment 10 bases; nucleotides outside the gene matches: 19. The CDR3 has 16 residues. The chain's CDR3 is CASTSPGQLLSSEQFF. CDR3 coding DNA: TGTGCCAGCACCTCCCCGGGACAGCTATTGTCTTCAGAGCAGTTCTTC.

This chain uses TRBV7-9 with TRBJ2-2, with D hard to call. With 0 bases removed from V and 4 bases from J, the gap between germline ends came to 9 bases. The CDR3 runs 15 residues. Germline-derived CDR1 and CDR2 are SEHNR and FQNEAQ (reference sequence). The CDR3, as DNA: TGTGCCAGCAGCTTAGCGACCACTTCCACCGGGGAGCTGTTTTTT. Translating gives CASSLATTSTGELFF.

This clone is a singleton in its sample. The J gene is TRBJ2-7, the V gene TRBV7-2; 14 nucleotides align to TRBD2. The CDR3 is made up of 16 amino acids. V shed 5 bases and J 6 bases; nucleotides not matched to a gene: 9. The germline CDR1 and CDR2 sequences are SGHTA and FQGNSA. CDR3 protein: CASSIGGTSGSLEQYF. In DNA, the CDR3 is TGTGCCAGCAGCATAGGTGGGACTAGCGGGAGTCTCGAGCAGTACTTC.

CDR3 protein: CASRGDSNQPQHF. In nucleotides, the CDR3 is TGTGCCAGCCGTGGCGATAGCAATCAGCCCCAGCATTTT. This chain uses TRBV6-5 with TRBJ1-5; D unresolved. V was shortened by 8 bases and J by 0 bases, with 8 bases between the two germline ends. The CDR3 runs to 13 residues. CDR1 and CDR2 (germline): MNHEY, SVGAGI.

The chain links TRBV9 to TRBJ2-3; perhaps D is TRBD1 or TRBD2 (5 bases each). The ends were cut back, 7 bases at V and 4 bases at J, with 22 bases in the middle. Germline loops: CDR1 SGDLS, CDR2 YYNGEE. The CDR3 runs to 16 residues. The CDR3 reads CASRPTTTGTADTQYF. For the CDR3, the DNA is TGTGCCAGCCGCCCCACCACCACTGGGACCGCAGATACGCAGTATTTT.

The gene calls are TRBV7-3 and TRBJ2-5, with TRBD1 as a possible D gene (5 bases). The CDR3 contains 14 residues. CDR1 SGHTA and CDR2 FQGTGA come from the germline V gene. The germline V and J ends were trimmed by 5 bases and 3 bases, with 13 bases remaining between them. The chain's CDR3 is CASSREGVEETQYF. CDR3 sequence (DNA): TGTGCCAGCAGCCGAGAAGGGGTTGAAGAGACCCAGTACTTC.

This chain connects TRBV5-6 to TRBJ1-5, with D possibly matching TRBD1 (5 bases). Looked up from germline, CDR1 is SGHDT and CDR2 is YYEEEE. The CDR3 has 15 amino acids. Trimming pared 3 bases from V and 7 bases from J, leaving 17 bases between. In DNA form, the CDR3 reads TGTGCCAGCAGCTCCTACGCAGGAGGGGCCCAGCCCCAGCATTTT. Residues: CASSSYAGGAQPQHF.

The chain uses TRBV19 and TRBJ2-2, with D tentatively TRBD1 or TRBD2 (5 bases each). The CDR3 totals 16 residues. V was trimmed by 6 bases and J by 6 bases, leaving 20 bases between them. In germline, CDR1 is LNHDA, CDR2 SQIVND (reference sequence). CDR3 in amino acids: CASRSGAAQFAGELFF. CDR3 nucleotide sequence: TGTGCCAGTAGGTCCGGGGCAGCGCAATTTGCCGGGGAGCTGTTTTTT.

J is TRBJ2-2 and V is TRBV14; 7 bases are a match to TRBD1. CDR3 length: 15 amino acids. Germline CDR1 is SGHDN and CDR2 is FVKESK. The V gene end was trimmed by 6 bases and the J gene end by 2 bases; junction bases not matched to a gene: 6. CDR3 nucleotides: TGTGCCAGCAGAAGACAGGGCCTTAACACCGGGGAGCTGTTTTTT. Its translation: CASRRQGLNTGELFF. Supplemented by reference TRBV14 and TRBJ2-2, the full variable domain reads EAGVTQFPSHSVIEKGQTVTLRCDPISGHDNLYWYRRVMGKEIKFLLHFVKESKQDESGMPNNRFLAERTGGTYSTLKVQPAELEDSGVYFCASRRQGLNTGELFFGEGSRLTVL.